The 25 T cell receptor beta chains given below trace back to one sample, sequenced in a study of T cells in Graves' hyperthyroidism and ophthalmopathy. Researchers took RNA transcripts and amplified the TCR beta CDR3 regions from them. HTBI primers were used for first-round RT-PCR of the TCR CDR3. TCRdb re-called the multiplex PCR reads with MiXCR, one entry per CDR3 protein. This table has a few hundred thousand distinct CDR3 sequences, just over 45% appearing once. Sequenced material: peripheral blood or thyroid tissue (not recorded which). Receptor source: a woman aged 18-30 years with Graves' hyperthyroidism.

The V gene is TRBV15, the J gene TRBJ2-7; 10 bases are shared with TRBD2. CDR1 and CDR2 from the germline V gene are LNHNV and YYDKDF (reference sequence). There are 15 residues in the CDR3. V lost 3 bases to trimming and J lost 6 bases; unmatched junction nucleotides: 8. The CDR3 region has the DNA TGTGCCACCAGCAGCGCACGTCTAGCGGGAGTCGAGCAGTACTTC. It specifies CATSSARLAGVEQYF. Drawing the rest from reference TRBV15 and TRBJ2-7, the complete variable domain is DAMVIQNPRYQVTQFGKPVTLSCSQTLNHNVMYWYQQKSSQAPKLLFHYYDKDFNNEADTPDNFQSRRPNTSFCFLDIRSPGLGDTAMYLCATSSARLAGVEQYFGPGTRLTVT.

This clonotype was seen a few times. The chain couples TRBV9 to TRBJ2-7; 9 nucleotides agree with TRBD2. The CDR3 runs to 19 residues. Germline lookup yields CDR1 SGDLS and CDR2 YYNGEE. Trimming took 4 bases from V and 1 from J; bases not matched to a gene: 18. CDR3: CASSPYGGLAGSGSYEQYF. CDR3 DNA: TGTGCCAGCAGCCCCTATGGGGGACTAGCTGGATCCGGGTCCTACGAGCAGTACTTC.

This clonotype was found many times. The V and J genes are TRBV6-6 and TRBJ2-7, with D hard to call. The CDR3 sequence is 11 residues long. CDR1 and CDR2 from the germline V gene are MNHNY and SVGAGI (reference sequence). V lost 8 bases, J lost 2 bases, and 7 bases lay in between. CDR3: CASAATYEQYF. DNA for the CDR3: TGTGCCAGCGCGGCTACCTACGAGCAGTACTTC.

To note about this clonotype: Relative to the germline gene, one junction end is altered; a read error may explain this. The chain is built from TRBV29-1 and TRBJ1-1; D ambiguous. The CDR3 length is 11 residues. Per germline, CDR1 SQVTM and CDR2 ANQGSEA. The CDR3 protein is CRVGLDTEAFF. The CDR3 nucleotides are TGCAGGGTTGGTTTGGACACTGAAGCTTTCTTT.

J is TRBJ1-2 and V is TRBV5-4, with TRBD1 identical over 10 bases. Germline CDR1 is SGHNT and CDR2 is YYREEE (reference sequence). The CDR3 totals 17 residues. Losses at the gene ends were 4 bases for V and 4 bases for J; bases not matched to a gene: 13. As DNA, the CDR3 is TGTGCCAGCAGCCCTTATTCCGGGACAGGGGTTAGCTATGGCTACACCTTC. Translation: CASSPYSGTGVSYGYTF. Variable domain in full (rest from reference TRBV5-4 and TRBJ1-2): ETGVTQSPTHLIKTRGQQVTLRCSSQSGHNTVSWYQQALGQGPQFIFQYYREEENGRGNFPPRFSGLQFPNYSSELNVNALELDDSALYLCASSPYSGTGVSYGYTFGSGTRLTVV.

This clonotype showed up just a few times. The V gene is TRBV19, the J gene TRBJ2-2; 11 bases are a match to TRBD2. CDR1 is LNHDA and CDR2 is SQIVND in the germline V gene (reference sequence). The junction had 3 bases not matched to a gene; V was cut back by 5 bases and J by 1 base. The CDR3 covers 16 residues. The CDR3 spells CASSPLAGGNTGELFF. CDR3 coding DNA: TGTGCCAGTAGTCCCCTAGCGGGAGGGAACACCGGGGAGCTGTTTTTT.

Only a few counts were recorded for this clonotype. The rearrangement links TRBV7-9 to TRBJ2-5; D is unresolved. This CDR3 has 16 residues. Germline V lookup: CDR1 SEHNR, CDR2 FQNEAQ (reference sequence). V shed 5 bases and J shed 0 bases, with 16 bases lying between them. The CDR3 protein is CASSPFLVQNQETQYF. In DNA form, the CDR3 reads TGTGCCAGCAGCCCGTTTCTCGTACAGAACCAAGAGACCCAGTACTTC.

At least ten counts were recorded for this clonotype. The chain joins TRBV9 to TRBJ1-2, with D possibly being TRBD1 (6 bases). V was cut by 3 bases and J by 4 bases, with 10 bases left in between. CDR1 and CDR2 (germline): SGDLS, YYNGEE. CDR3 size: 13 residues. CDR3 in DNA: TGTGCCAGCAGCGAGGGGGGTGGCTATGGCTACACCTTC. Translation gives CASSEGGGYGYTF. The full variable domain, completed using reference TRBV9 and TRBJ1-2, is DSGVTQTPKHLITATGQRVTLRCSPRSGDLSVYWYQQSLDQGLQFLIQYYNGEERAKGNILERFSAQQFPDLHSELNLSSLELGDSALYFCASSEGGGYGYTFGSGTRLTVV.

This clonotype was seen repeatedly, ten times or more. The chain combines TRBV2 with TRBJ2-7; D is perhaps TRBD1 (7 bases). Germline lookup yields CDR1 SNHLY and CDR2 FYNNEI. This CDR3 is built from 14 residues. Trimming stripped 7 bases from V and 6 bases from J, with 19 bases between. The chain's CDR3 is CASKIGDREAEQYF. In DNA form, the CDR3 reads TGTGCCAGCAAAATCGGCGACAGGGAGGCCGAGCAGTACTTC. Together with reference TRBV2 and TRBJ2-7, the CDR3 gives the full variable domain: EPEVTQTPSHQVTQMGQEVILRCVPISNHLYFYWYRQILGQKVEFLVSFYNNEISEKSEIFDDQFSVERPDGSNFTLKIRSTKLEDSAMYFCASKIGDREAEQYFGPGTRLTVT.

The J gene is TRBJ2-7, the V gene TRBV15; TRBD1 or TRBD2 may be the D gene (5 bases each). Germline lookup yields CDR1 LNHNV and CDR2 YYDKDF (reference sequence). V was clipped by 10 bases and J by 6 bases, with 19 bases between them. CDR3 size: 13 residues. CDR3 in DNA: TGTGCCATATCCGGTACGGGGACCGGCGAGCAGTACTTC. This gives the protein CAISGTGTGEQYF.

This clonotype has a handful of counts. The chain is built from TRBV7-9 and TRBJ2-5, with TRBD1 matching over 8 bases. CDR3 size: 18 residues. CDR1 and CDR2 from the germline V gene are SEHNR and FQNEAQ (reference sequence). Losses at the gene ends were 1 base for V and 4 bases for J; bases not matched to a gene: 14. The CDR3 nucleotides are TGTGCCAGCAGCTTAGGACTCACAAGGACAGGGAAAGGAGAGACCCAGTACTTC. It translates to CASSLGLTRTGKGETQYF.

This clonotype was counted at least ten times. The rearrangement links TRBV7-2 to TRBJ1-1; the match to TRBD1 covers 7 bases. The CDR3 sequence is 16 residues long. CDR1 is SGHTA and CDR2 is FQGNSA in the germline V gene. The trim removed 1 base at V and 0 bases at J, leaving 5 bases unmatched. The CDR3 nucleotides read TGTGCCAGCAGCTTAGTGGCAGGGGGGGTGAACACTGAAGCTTTCTTT. It yields the protein CASSLVAGGVNTEAFF.

The chain has TRBV7-2 and TRBJ2-2; 9 positions agree with TRBD1. Germline V gives CDR1 SGHTA, CDR2 FQGNSA. The V gene end was trimmed by 5 bases and the J gene end by 6 bases; junction bases not matched to a gene: 13. There are 17 residues in the CDR3. The CDR3 is CASSQYSRDRAPGELFF. In DNA, the CDR3 is TGTGCCAGCAGCCAGTACTCCCGGGACAGGGCCCCCGGGGAGCTGTTTTTT.

The chain recombines TRBV7-3 with TRBJ2-7; D perhaps matches TRBD2 (6 bases). This CDR3 contains 14 residues. Germline-derived CDR1 and CDR2 are SGHTA and FQGTGA. V lost 1 base and J lost 7, with 14 bases in between. Here the CDR3 reads CASSLRRDRGEQYF. Here the CDR3 DNA reads TGTGCCAGCAGCTTAAGGCGGGATAGGGGTGAGCAGTACTTC.

This clonotype was observed many times. The rearrangement links TRBV9 to TRBJ2-2; no firm D call. The V end lost 4 bases, the J end lost 2 bases, and 9 bases lay between the germline ends. This CDR3 region has 14 residues. Germline CDR1 and CDR2: SGDLS and YYNGEE. The CDR3 DNA is TGTGCCAGCAGCTACGGACGCAACACCGGGGAGCTGTTTTTT. Amino acids: CASSYGRNTGELFF.

DNA of the CDR3: TGCAGTGCTAGGGGGGGGAGGAACACTGAAGCTTTCTTT. Encoded protein: CSARGGRNTEAFF. This sequence joins TRBV20-1 and TRBJ1-1, with a tentative D call TRBD1 (5 bases). The ends were cut back, 3 bases at V and 1 base at J, with 9 bases in the middle. The CDR3 is made up of 13 amino acids. CDR1 DFQATT and CDR2 SNEGSKA come from the germline V gene (reference sequence).

This clonotype came up many times. This CDR3 reads CASIKKVTGNTIYF. The CDR3, as DNA: TGTGCCAGCATCAAAAAGGTGACAGGAAACACCATATATTTT. The V call is TRBV7-3, the J call TRBJ1-3; D is unresolved. CDR3 length equals 14 residues. The germline V and J ends were trimmed by 7 bases and 4 bases, with 14 bases remaining between them. Germline CDR1 SGHTA, CDR2 FQGTGA.

J is TRBJ2-2 and V is TRBV19, with TRBD1 matching 7 bases. This CDR3 has 17 residues. J was trimmed by 4 bases and V by 5 bases; bases with no gene match: 13. CDR1 and CDR2 from the germline V gene are LNHDA and SQIVND (reference sequence). CDR3 protein: CASSVQGRLGGTGELFF. Here the CDR3 DNA reads TGTGCCAGTAGTGTACAGGGGAGACTCGGCGGCACCGGGGAGCTGTTTTTT.

The chain joins TRBV15 to TRBJ2-7; D possibly uses TRBD1 or TRBD2 (5 bases each). CDR3 length equals 15 residues. V lost 3 bases and J lost 5, with 17 bases in between. Germline loops: CDR1 LNHNV, CDR2 YYDKDF (reference sequence). The CDR3 DNA sequence: TGTGCCACCAGCAGCTTGGGGACCGCTCGGCACGAGCAGTACTTC. Translated: CATSSLGTARHEQYF.

This clonotype was found many times. The rearrangement uses TRBV20-1 and TRBJ2-5, with D perhaps matching TRBD1 (6 bases). CDR1 is DFQATT and CDR2 is SNEGSKA in the germline V gene (reference sequence). V shed 0 bases and J shed 0 bases, with 11 bases lying between them. This CDR3 region has 15 residues. For the CDR3, the DNA is TGCAGTGCTAGAGATCAGGGGTGGTACCAAGAGACCCAGTACTTC. It yields the protein CSARDQGWYQETQYF.

The CDR3 protein is CSVESGKETEAFF. The CDR3, as DNA: TGCAGCGTTGAAAGCGGGAAGGAGACTGAAGCTTTCTTT. V usage is TRBV29-1 and J usage is TRBJ1-1, with D unresolved. Germline values: CDR1 SQVTM, CDR2 ANQGSEA. Between the trimmed V and J ends, which lost 2 bases and 5 bases, there was a span of 12 bases. The CDR3 consists of 13 residues.

This clonotype was seen repeatedly, ten times or more. The V call is TRBV19, the J call TRBJ2-2, with 7 positions matching TRBD1. The CDR3 totals 16 residues. The germline V gene has CDR1 LNHDA and CDR2 SQIVND (reference sequence). J gave up 4 bases and V 6 bases, and 11 bases lay outside the gene matches. The CDR3 protein is CASSGDRAERTGELFF. As DNA, the CDR3 is TGTGCCAGTAGCGGCGACAGGGCAGAACGCACCGGGGAGCTGTTTTTT.

This clonotype has only one observation. The chain employs TRBV20-1 and TRBJ2-6; 9 nucleotides line up with TRBD1. CDR3 length equals 14 residues. Germline V gives CDR1 DFQATT, CDR2 SNEGSKA (reference sequence). Unmatched junction bases numbered 6, after V lost 4 bases and J lost 8 bases. CDR3 in amino acids: CSATIGQGSNVLTF. In DNA, the CDR3 is TGCAGTGCTACGATAGGACAGGGGTCCAACGTCCTGACTTTC.

On this clonotype: A read error may explain this, as a much larger clone is one base away. This rearrangement joins TRBV6-5 to TRBJ2-5; the D gene is possibly TRBD2 (5 bases). In germline, CDR1 is MNHEY, CDR2 SVGAGI. The CDR3 is 14 amino acids. CDR3 in amino acids: CAISYTGRQETQYF. CDR3 in DNA: TGTGCCATCAGTTACACGGGAAGACAAGAGACCCAGTACTTC.

This clonotype appeared many times. The chain joins TRBV7-9 to TRBJ1-2; the match to TRBD1 covers 7 bases. V was pared by 1 base and J by 4 bases, with 15 bases of the junction left unmatched. This CDR3 region has 18 residues. The germline V gene encodes CDR1 SEHNR and CDR2 FQNEAQ (reference sequence). The DNA of the CDR3 is TGTGCCAGCAGCTTAGAGTTTATTAGGGGGACAGCGTCCTATGGCTACACCTTC. This gives the protein CASSLEFIRGTASYGYTF. The full variable domain, its missing parts supplied by reference TRBV7-9 and TRBJ1-2, is DTGVSQNPRHKITKRGQNVTFRCDPISEHNRLYWYRQTLGQGPEFLTYFQNEAQLEKSRLLSDRFSAERPKGSFSTLEIQRTEQGDSAMYLCASSLEFIRGTASYGYTFGSGTRLTVV.